This T cell receptor (beta chain) stems from a study of T cells in lung cancer brain metastases. The germline V gene encodes CDR1 SQVTM and CDR2 ANQGSEA. The CDR3 spans 16 residues. The V gene end was trimmed by 5 bases and the J gene end by 4 bases; junction bases not matched to a gene: 8. Clones were sequenced by immunoSEQ multiplex PCR, and TCRdb holds only the in-frame ones, with some missing. The sample lists a few thousand clones, about 88% occurring once. Sequencing was performed on tumor tissue from the primary lung tumor. This receptor was obtained from a man between 65 and 79 years old with non-small cell lung cancer. The chain has TRBV29-1 and TRBJ2-5; 15 nucleotides match TRBD2. The CDR3 sequence is CSVLGLAGGQGETQYF. In DNA form, the CDR3 reads TGCAGCGTTCTTGGACTAGCGGGAGGGCAAGGAGAGACCCAGTACTTC.